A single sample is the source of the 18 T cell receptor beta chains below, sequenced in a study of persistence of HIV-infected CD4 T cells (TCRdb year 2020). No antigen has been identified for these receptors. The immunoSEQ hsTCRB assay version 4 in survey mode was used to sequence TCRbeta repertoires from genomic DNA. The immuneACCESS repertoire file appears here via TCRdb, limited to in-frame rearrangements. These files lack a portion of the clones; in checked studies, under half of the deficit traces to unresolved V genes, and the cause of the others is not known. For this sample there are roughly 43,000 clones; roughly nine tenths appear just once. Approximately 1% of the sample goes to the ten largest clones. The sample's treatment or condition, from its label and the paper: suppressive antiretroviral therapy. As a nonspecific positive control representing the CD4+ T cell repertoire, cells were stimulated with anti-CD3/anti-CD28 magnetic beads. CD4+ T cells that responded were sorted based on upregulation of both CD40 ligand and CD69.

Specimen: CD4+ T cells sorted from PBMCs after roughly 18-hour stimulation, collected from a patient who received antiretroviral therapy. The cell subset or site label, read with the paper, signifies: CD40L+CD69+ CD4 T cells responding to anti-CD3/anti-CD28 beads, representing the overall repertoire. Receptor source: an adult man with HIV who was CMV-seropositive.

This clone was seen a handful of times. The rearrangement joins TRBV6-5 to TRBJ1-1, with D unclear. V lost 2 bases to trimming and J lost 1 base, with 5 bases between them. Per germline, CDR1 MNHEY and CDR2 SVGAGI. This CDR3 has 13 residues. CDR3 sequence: CASSYQRNTEAFF. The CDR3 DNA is TGTGCCAGCAGTTACCAGCGGAACACTGAAGCTTTCTTT.

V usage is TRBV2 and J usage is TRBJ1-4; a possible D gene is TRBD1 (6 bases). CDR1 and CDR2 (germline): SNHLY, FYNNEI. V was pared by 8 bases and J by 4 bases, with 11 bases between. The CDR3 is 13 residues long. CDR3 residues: CASRQDHNEKLFF. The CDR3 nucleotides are TGTGCCAGCCGACAGGATCATAATGAAAAACTGTTTTTT.

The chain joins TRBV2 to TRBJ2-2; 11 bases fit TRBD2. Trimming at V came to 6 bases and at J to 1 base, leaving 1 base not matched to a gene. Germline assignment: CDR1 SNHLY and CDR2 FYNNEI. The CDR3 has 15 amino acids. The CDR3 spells CASRGLAGNTGELFF. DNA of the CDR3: TGTGCCAGCAGAGGACTAGCGGGGAACACCGGGGAGCTGTTTTTT.

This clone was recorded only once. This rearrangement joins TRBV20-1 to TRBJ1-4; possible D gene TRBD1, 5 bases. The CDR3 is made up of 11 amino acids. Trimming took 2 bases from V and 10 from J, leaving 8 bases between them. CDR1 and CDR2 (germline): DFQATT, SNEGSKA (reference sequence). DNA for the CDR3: TGCAGTGCTAGACCCCAGGGAAAACTGTTTTTT. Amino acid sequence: CSARPQGKLFF.

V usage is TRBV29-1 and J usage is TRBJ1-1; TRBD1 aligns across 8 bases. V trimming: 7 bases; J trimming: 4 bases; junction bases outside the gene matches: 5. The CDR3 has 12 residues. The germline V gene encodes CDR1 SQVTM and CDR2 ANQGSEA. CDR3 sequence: CSAPTGATEAFF. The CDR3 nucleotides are TGCAGCGCACCGACAGGGGCCACTGAAGCTTTCTTT.

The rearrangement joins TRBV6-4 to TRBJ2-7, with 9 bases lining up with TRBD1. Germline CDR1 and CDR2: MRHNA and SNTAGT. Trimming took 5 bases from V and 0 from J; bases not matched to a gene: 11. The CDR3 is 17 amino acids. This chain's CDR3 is CASSPLTGGLSSYEQYF. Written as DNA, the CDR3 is TGTGCCAGCAGTCCGCTAACAGGGGGCCTTAGCTCCTACGAGCAGTACTTC.

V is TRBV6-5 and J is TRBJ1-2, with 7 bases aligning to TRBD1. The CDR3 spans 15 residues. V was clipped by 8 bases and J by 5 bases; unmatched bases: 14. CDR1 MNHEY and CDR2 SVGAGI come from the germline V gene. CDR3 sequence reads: CASGFPGQMTYGYTF. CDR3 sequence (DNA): TGTGCCAGCGGTTTCCCGGGACAGATGACATATGGCTACACCTTC.

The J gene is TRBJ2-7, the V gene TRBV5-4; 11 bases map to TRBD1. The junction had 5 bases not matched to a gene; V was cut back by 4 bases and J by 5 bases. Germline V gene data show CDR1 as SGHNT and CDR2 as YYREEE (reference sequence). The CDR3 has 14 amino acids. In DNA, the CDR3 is TGTGCCAGCAGCACCGGACAGGGGGCTCACGAGCAGTACTTC. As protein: CASSTGQGAHEQYF.

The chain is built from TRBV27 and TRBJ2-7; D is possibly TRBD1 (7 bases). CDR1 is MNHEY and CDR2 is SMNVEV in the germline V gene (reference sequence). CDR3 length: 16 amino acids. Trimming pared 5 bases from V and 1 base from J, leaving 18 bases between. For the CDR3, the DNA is TGTGCCAGCAGTCCCTCGGGGCAGGGGGGATCCTACGAGCAGTACTTC. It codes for CASSPSGQGGSYEQYF.

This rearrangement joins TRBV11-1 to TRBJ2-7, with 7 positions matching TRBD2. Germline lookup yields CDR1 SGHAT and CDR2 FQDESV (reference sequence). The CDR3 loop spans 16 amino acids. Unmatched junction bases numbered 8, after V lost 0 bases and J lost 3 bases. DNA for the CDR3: TGTGCCAGCAGCTTAGCGGGAGGGGACCCGGGCTACGAGCAGTACTTC. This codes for CASSLAGGDPGYEQYF.

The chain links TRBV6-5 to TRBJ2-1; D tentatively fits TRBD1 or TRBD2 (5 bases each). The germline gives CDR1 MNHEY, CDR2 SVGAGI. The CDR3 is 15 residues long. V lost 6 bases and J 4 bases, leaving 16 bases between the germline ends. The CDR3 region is CASSFRDGPYNEQFF. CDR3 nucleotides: TGTGCCAGCAGCTTCCGGGACGGACCTTACAATGAGCAGTTCTTC.

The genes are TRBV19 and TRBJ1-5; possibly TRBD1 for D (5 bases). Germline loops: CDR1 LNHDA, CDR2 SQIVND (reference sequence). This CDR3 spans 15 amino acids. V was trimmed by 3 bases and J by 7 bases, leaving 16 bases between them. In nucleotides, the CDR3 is TGTGCCAGTAGTATGCAGGGTAACTTAGGACAGCCCCAGCATTTT. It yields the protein CASSMQGNLGQPQHF.

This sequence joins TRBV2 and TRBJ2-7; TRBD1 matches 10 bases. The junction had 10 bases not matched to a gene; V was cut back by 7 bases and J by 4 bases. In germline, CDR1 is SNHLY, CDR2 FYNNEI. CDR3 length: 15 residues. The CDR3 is CASTVDRGRGYEQYF. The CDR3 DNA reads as TGTGCCAGCACCGTAGACAGGGGGCGCGGGTACGAGCAGTACTTC.

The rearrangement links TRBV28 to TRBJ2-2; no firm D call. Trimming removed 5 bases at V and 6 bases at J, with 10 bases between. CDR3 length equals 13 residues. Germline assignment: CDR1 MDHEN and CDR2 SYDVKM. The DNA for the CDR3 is TGTGCCAGCAGTCCACAGCTCCCCGGGGAGCTGTTTTTT. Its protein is CASSPQLPGELFF.

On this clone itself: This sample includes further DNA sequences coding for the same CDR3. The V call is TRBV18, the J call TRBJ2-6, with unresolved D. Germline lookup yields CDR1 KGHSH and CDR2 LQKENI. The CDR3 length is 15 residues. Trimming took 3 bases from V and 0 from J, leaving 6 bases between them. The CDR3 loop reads CASSPRTSGANVLTF. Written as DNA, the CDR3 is TGTGCCAGCTCACCCAGGACCTCTGGGGCCAACGTCCTGACTTTC.

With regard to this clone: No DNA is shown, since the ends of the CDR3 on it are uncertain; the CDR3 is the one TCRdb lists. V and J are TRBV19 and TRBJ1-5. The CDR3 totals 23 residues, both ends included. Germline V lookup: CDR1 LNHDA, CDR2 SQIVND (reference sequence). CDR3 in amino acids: CASSTQNSRMPQHFGDGTRPQHF.

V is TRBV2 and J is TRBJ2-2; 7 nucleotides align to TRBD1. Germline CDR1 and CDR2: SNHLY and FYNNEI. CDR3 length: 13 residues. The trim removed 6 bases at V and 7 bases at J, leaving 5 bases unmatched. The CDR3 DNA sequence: TGTGCCAGCAGACAGGGGAGTAGCGGGGAGCTGTTTTTT. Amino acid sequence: CASRQGSSGELFF.

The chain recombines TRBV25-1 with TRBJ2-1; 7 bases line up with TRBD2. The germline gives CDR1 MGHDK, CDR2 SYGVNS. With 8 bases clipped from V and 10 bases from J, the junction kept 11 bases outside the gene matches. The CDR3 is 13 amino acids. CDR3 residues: CASRRGEGREQFF. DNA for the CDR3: TGTGCCAGCCGCCGGGGGGAGGGGAGGGAGCAGTTCTTC.